The rows below give T cell receptor beta chains drawn from one sample of a study of CD8+CD57+ T cells in acquired aplastic anemia. TCRdb called the reads again in MiXCR, with one record for every CDR3 protein. Of about 200,000 distinct CDR3 sequences in the sample, approximately 65% are singletons; the top ten hold under 60%. Sequencing was performed on sorted CD4+, CD8+, or CD8+CD57+ T cells (not recorded which) from PBMCs. The source is a human donor with aplastic anemia. Both conserved end residues are part of each CDR3. The D gene is left open where the match is weak. Not every row has a clone size; where given, it reads once, few, many or a size class.

clone size: few; J gene: TRBJ1-2; D gene: TRBD1; V gene: TRBV29-1; CDR3 DNA: TGCAGCGTTGAGACAGGGTTTCCCTATGGCTACACCTTC; CDR3 protein: CSVETGFPYGYTF
clone size: NA; J gene: TRBJ2-3; D gene: TRBD1; V gene: TRBV13; CDR3 DNA: TGTGCCAGCAGCTTCAGGGGGGATACGCAGTATTTT; CDR3 protein: CASSFRGDTQYF
clone size: NA; J gene: TRBJ1-2; D gene: NA; V gene: TRBV7-9; CDR3 DNA: TGTGCCAGCAGCTCCAGTGGAGAGGGAACGGATGGCTACACCTTC; CDR3 protein: CASSSSGEGTDGYTF
clone size: NA; J gene: TRBJ1-1; D gene: NA; V gene: TRBV7-9; CDR3 DNA: TGTGCCAGCAGCTTGAGGACAGAGCTGAACACTGAAGCTTTCTTT; CDR3 protein: CASSLRTELNTEAFF
clone size: once; J gene: TRBJ2-1; D gene: NA; V gene: TRBV6-5; CDR3 DNA: TGTGCCAGCAGTTACTCCTGGACAGACAATGAGCAGTTCTTC; CDR3 protein: CASSYSWTDNEQFF
clone size: NA; J gene: TRBJ2-1; D gene: TRBD2; V gene: TRBV20-1; CDR3 DNA: TGCAGTGCTCGCGGGACTAGCGGAGAACTCTACAATGAGCAGTTCTTC; CDR3 protein: CSARGTSGELYNEQFF
clone size: NA; J gene: TRBJ2-7; D gene: TRBD1; V gene: TRBV9; CDR3 DNA: TGTGCCAGCAGCGCCCGGGACAGGAACTACGAGCAGTACTTC; CDR3 protein: CASSARDRNYEQYF
clone size: NA; J gene: TRBJ2-3; D gene: TRBD2; V gene: TRBV6-1; CDR3 DNA: TGTGCCAGCAGTCGCGCGGGAGGTAGCACAGATACGCAGTATTTT; CDR3 protein: CASSRAGGSTDTQYF
clone size: NA; J gene: TRBJ2-7; D gene: NA; V gene: TRBV7-3; CDR3 DNA: TGTGCCAGCAGTCCTCAGGGCAGGGAGTCCTACGAGCAGTACTTC; CDR3 protein: CASSPQGRESYEQYF
clone size: many; J gene: TRBJ2-5; D gene: NA; V gene: TRBV12-3/TRBV12-4; CDR3 DNA: TGTGCCAGCAGCCCCGGACAGTTCGGGACCCAGTACTTC; CDR3 protein: CASSPGQFGTQYF
clone size: NA; J gene: TRBJ2-1; D gene: TRBD2; V gene: TRBV9; CDR3 DNA: TGTGCCAGCAGCCGGGGTAGCGGGGGGGCCAATGAGCAGTTCTTC; CDR3 protein: CASSRGSGGANEQFF
clone size: few; J gene: TRBJ1-5; D gene: NA; V gene: TRBV4-1; CDR3 DNA: TGCGCCAGCAGCCAAGACCGCGTATGGCAGCCCCAGCATTTT; CDR3 protein: CASSQDRVWQPQHF
clone size: NA; J gene: TRBJ2-1; D gene: NA; V gene: TRBV19; CDR3 DNA: TGTGCCAGTAGTGTAACACTAGCATCCTCCTACAATGAGCAGTTCTTC; CDR3 protein: CASSVTLASSYNEQFF
clone size: NA; J gene: TRBJ1-2; D gene: NA; V gene: TRBV2; CDR3 DNA: TGTGCCAGCAAGAACGAGAGGATCAACTATGGCTACACCTTC; CDR3 protein: CASKNERINYGYTF
clone size: NA; J gene: TRBJ1-2; D gene: NA; V gene: TRBV29-1; CDR3 DNA: TGCAGCGTCTCGGGGCAGGACTATGGCTACACCTTC; CDR3 protein: CSVSGQDYGYTF
clone size: NA; J gene: TRBJ1-1; D gene: TRBD1; V gene: TRBV10-3; CDR3 DNA: TGTGCCACAACGGGGACAGTTGACACTGAAGCTTTCTTT; CDR3 protein: CATTGTVDTEAFF
clone size: few; J gene: TRBJ2-3; D gene: NA; V gene: TRBV7-2; CDR3 DNA: TGTGCCAGCAGGGTAGCGCCCGATACGCAGTATTTT; CDR3 protein: CASRVAPDTQYF
clone size: few; J gene: TRBJ1-2; D gene: NA; V gene: TRBV24-1; CDR3 DNA: TGTGCCACCAGAAGACACGGCCCCGCGGGCTACACCTTC; CDR3 protein: CATRRHGPAGYTF
clone size: once; J gene: TRBJ1-6; D gene: NA; V gene: TRBV7-6; CDR3 DNA: TGTGCCAGCAGCGCCGAGGGGGACTCGTATTCACCCCTCCACTTT; CDR3 protein: CASSAEGDSYSPLHF
clone size: NA; J gene: TRBJ1-1; D gene: NA; V gene: TRBV25-1; CDR3 DNA: TGTGCCAGCAGCCTTGGGGGGGGCGGGTTGGCTTTCTTT; CDR3 protein: CASSLGGGGLAFF
clone size: many; J gene: TRBJ2-5; D gene: NA; V gene: TRBV24-1; CDR3 DNA: TGTGCCACCAGTGATTATAAGGGGACCCAGTACTTC; CDR3 protein: CATSDYKGTQYF
clone size: once; J gene: TRBJ1-2; D gene: NA; V gene: TRBV5-6; CDR3 DNA: TGTGCCAGCAGCTTCCAGGCGATAACAGGGTATGGCTACACCTTC; CDR3 protein: CASSFQAITGYGYTF
clone size: NA; J gene: TRBJ2-5; D gene: TRBD1; V gene: TRBV7-9; CDR3 DNA: TGTGCCAGCAGCCTAAAACAGGGGGACCAAGAGACCCAGTACTTC; CDR3 protein: CASSLKQGDQETQYF
clone size: NA; J gene: TRBJ2-5; D gene: NA; V gene: TRBV7-9; CDR3 DNA: TGTGCCAGCAGCTTTAGACAGGGCTGGGACTCGGAGACCCAGTACTTC; CDR3 protein: CASSFRQGWDSETQYF
clone size: NA; J gene: TRBJ2-1; D gene: TRBD2; V gene: TRBV9; CDR3 DNA: TGTGCCAGCAGCGTAGGGGGCGGGAGCCCCTCCTACAATGAGCAGTTCTTC; CDR3 protein: CASSVGGGSPSYNEQFF
clone size: NA; J gene: TRBJ2-2; D gene: NA; V gene: TRBV7-9; CDR3 DNA: TGTGCCGGCAGCTCTGACGCTGGGGATCGTCAAGGCAGGGAGCTGTTTTTT; CDR3 protein: CAGSSDAGDRQGRELFF
clone size: NA; J gene: TRBJ2-1; D gene: TRBD2; V gene: TRBV12-5; CDR3 DNA: TGTGCTAGTGGACCCCAGGGGAGCGGGGGTTACAATGAGCAGTTCTTC; CDR3 protein: CASGPQGSGGYNEQFF
clone size: many; J gene: TRBJ1-2; D gene: NA; V gene: TRBV6-1; CDR3 DNA: TGTGCCAGCAGTGATAGGGGCGGCTACACCTTC; CDR3 protein: CASSDRGGYTF
clone size: NA; J gene: TRBJ1-1; D gene: NA; V gene: TRBV10-3; CDR3 DNA: TGTGCCATCAGTGAGTCGCTGGGCACTGAAGCTTTCTTT; CDR3 protein: CAISESLGTEAFF
clone size: NA; J gene: TRBJ1-1; D gene: NA; V gene: TRBV6-5; CDR3 DNA: TGTGCCAGCAGTTTACAAGGACGGAACACTGAAGCTTTCTTT; CDR3 protein: CASSLQGRNTEAFF
clone size: NA; J gene: TRBJ2-1; D gene: NA; V gene: TRBV19; CDR3 DNA: TGTGCCAGTAGTCCCACCCGACCCAATGAGCAGTTCTTC; CDR3 protein: CASSPTRPNEQFF
clone size: NA; J gene: TRBJ1-3; D gene: TRBD1; V gene: TRBV14; CDR3 DNA: TGTGCCAGCAGCCCCATAGGACAGGGGGCTCGAAACACCATATATTTT; CDR3 protein: CASSPIGQGARNTIYF
clone size: few; J gene: TRBJ2-6; D gene: NA; V gene: TRBV20-1; CDR3 DNA: TGCAGTGCTAGACCCAGTCATAGGGCGGCTGGGGCCAACGTCCTGACTTTC; CDR3 protein: CSARPSHRAAGANVLTF
clone size: NA; J gene: TRBJ1-4; D gene: TRBD1; V gene: TRBV10-3; CDR3 DNA: TGTGCCGTAGGACAGGGCACAACCGAAGGACTGTTTTTT; CDR3 protein: CAVGQGTTEGLFF
clone size: NA; J gene: TRBJ2-3; D gene: NA; V gene: TRBV7-2; CDR3 DNA: TGTGCCAGCAGTGACCGAGCGGCCTTTCAGGGCACAGATACGCAGTATTTT; CDR3 protein: CASSDRAAFQGTDTQYF
clone size: NA; J gene: TRBJ2-1; D gene: TRBD2; V gene: TRBV24-1; CDR3 DNA: TGTGCCAGCTCGCGGGAGATGGACTACAATGAGCAGTTCTTC; CDR3 protein: CASSREMDYNEQFF
clone size: NA; J gene: TRBJ1-5; D gene: NA; V gene: TRBV19; CDR3 DNA: TGTGCCAGTAGTAGAAGCGGAGGTAGCAATCAGCCCCAGCATTTT; CDR3 protein: CASSRSGGSNQPQHF
clone size: NA; J gene: TRBJ1-6; D gene: TRBD1; V gene: TRBV12-3/TRBV12-4; CDR3 DNA: TGTGCCAGCAGTCCTGACAGGGAAGTTTCACCCCTCCACTTT; CDR3 protein: CASSPDREVSPLHF
clone size: NA; J gene: TRBJ1-5; D gene: TRBD1; V gene: TRBV15; CDR3 DNA: TGTGCCACCAGCCGAAACAGGGGGAATCAGCCCCAGCATTTT; CDR3 protein: CATSRNRGNQPQHF
clone size: NA; J gene: TRBJ2-7; D gene: TRBD1; V gene: TRBV29-1; CDR3 DNA: TGCAGCGTAGGGACAGGGGTCGAGCAGTACTTC; CDR3 protein: CSVGTGVEQYF